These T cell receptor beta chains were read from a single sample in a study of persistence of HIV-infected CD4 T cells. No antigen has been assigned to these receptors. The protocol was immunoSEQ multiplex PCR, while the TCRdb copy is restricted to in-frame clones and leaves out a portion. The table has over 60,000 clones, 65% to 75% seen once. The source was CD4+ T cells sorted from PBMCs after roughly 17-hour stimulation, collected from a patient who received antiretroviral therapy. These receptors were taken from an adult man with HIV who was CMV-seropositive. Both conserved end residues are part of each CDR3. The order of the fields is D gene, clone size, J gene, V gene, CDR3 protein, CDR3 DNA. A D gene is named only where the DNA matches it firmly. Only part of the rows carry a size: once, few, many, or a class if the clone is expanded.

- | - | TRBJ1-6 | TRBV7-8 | CASSLDGLANSPLHF | TGTGCCAGCAGCTTAGATGGGCTGGCAAATTCACCCCTCCACTTT
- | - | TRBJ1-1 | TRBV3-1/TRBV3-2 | CASNDGRNTEAFF | TGTGCCAGCAACGATGGGAGGAACACTGAAGCTTTCTTT
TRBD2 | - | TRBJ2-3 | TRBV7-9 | CASSLGGASTDTQYF | TGTGCCAGCAGCTTGGGAGGGGCTAGCACAGATACGCAGTATTTT
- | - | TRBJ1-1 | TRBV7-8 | CASSSKKGGTEAFF | TGTGCCAGCAGCTCCAAAAAGGGGGGGACTGAAGCTTTCTTT
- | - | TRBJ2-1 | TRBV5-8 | CASSPTGRGYNEQFF | TGTGCCAGCAGCCCTACGGGACGGGGATACAATGAGCAGTTCTTC
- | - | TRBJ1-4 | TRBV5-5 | CASSTWRDDNEKLFF | TGTGCCAGCAGCACCTGGAGAGACGATAATGAAAAACTGTTTTTT
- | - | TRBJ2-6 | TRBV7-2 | CASSLGGTGANVLTF | TGTGCCAGCAGCTTAGGAGGGACTGGGGCCAACGTCCTGACTTTC
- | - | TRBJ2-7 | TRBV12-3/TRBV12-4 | CASRGGVEEQYF | TGTGCCAGCAGGGGGGGTGTCGAGGAGCAGTACTTC
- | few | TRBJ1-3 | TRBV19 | CATQPVGETGNTIYF | TGTGCCACGCAACCGGTGGGGGAGACTGGAAACACCATATATTTT
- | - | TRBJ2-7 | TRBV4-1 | CASSQERGDGAYEQYF | TGCGCCAGCAGCCAAGAGAGAGGGGACGGTGCCTACGAGCAGTACTTC
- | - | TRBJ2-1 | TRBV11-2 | CASSLASYNEQFF | TGTGCCAGCAGCTTAGCCAGTTACAATGAGCAGTTCTTC
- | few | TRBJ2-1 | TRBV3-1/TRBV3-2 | CASSQEPSISYNEQFF | TGTGCCAGCAGCCAAGAACCCAGTATCTCCTACAATGAGCAGTTCTTC
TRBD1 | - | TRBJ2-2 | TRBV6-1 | CASSGPGQVVPGELFF | TGTGCCAGCAGTGGACCGGGACAGGTCGTTCCCGGGGAGCTGTTTTTT
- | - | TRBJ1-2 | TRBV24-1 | CATSDPTSSYGYTF | TGTGCCACCAGTGATCCAACATCGAGCTATGGCTACACCTTC
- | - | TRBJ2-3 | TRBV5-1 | CASSLFPLMVGTDTQYF | TGCGCCAGCAGCTTGTTCCCCCTAATGGTCGGGACAGATACGCAGTATTTT
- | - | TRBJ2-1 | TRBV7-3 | CASSVDGEQFF | TGTGCCAGCTCAGTAGACGGTGAGCAGTTCTTC
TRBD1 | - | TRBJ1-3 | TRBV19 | CASSTQGGTGNTIYF | TGTGCCAGTAGTACCCAGGGGGGAACTGGAAACACCATATATTTT
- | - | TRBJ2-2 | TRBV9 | CASSVAHSDWLFTGELFF | TGTGCCAGCAGCGTAGCCCACTCGGACTGGCTCTTCACCGGGGAGCTGTTTTTT
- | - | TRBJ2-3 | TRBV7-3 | CASSSDNLSTDTQYF | TGTGCCAGCAGCTCCGACAATCTCAGCACAGATACGCAGTATTTT
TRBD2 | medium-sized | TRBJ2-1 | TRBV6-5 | CASTPLGGGNEQFF | TGTGCCAGCACCCCACTTGGCGGGGGAAATGAGCAGTTCTTC
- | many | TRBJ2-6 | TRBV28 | CASTGGLSGANVLTF | TGTGCCAGCACCGGTGGGCTTTCTGGGGCCAACGTCCTGACTTTC
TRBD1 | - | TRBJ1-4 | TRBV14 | CASSPQGAREKLFF | TGTGCCAGCAGCCCTCAGGGGGCGCGCGAAAAACTGTTTTTT
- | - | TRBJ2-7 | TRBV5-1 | CASSFDKLYEQYF | TGCGCCAGCAGCTTTGACAAACTCTACGAGCAGTACTTC
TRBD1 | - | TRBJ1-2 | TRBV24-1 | CATRGTGPRDGYTF | TGTGCCACCAGAGGGACAGGGCCAAGGGATGGCTACACCTTC
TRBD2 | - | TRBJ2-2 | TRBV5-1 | CASSWPGTSASNTGELFF | TGCGCCAGCAGCTGGCCCGGGACTAGCGCTTCGAACACCGGGGAGCTGTTTTTT
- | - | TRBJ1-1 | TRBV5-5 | CASSSGPSTEAFF | TGTGCCAGCAGCTCCGGCCCCAGCACTGAAGCTTTCTTT
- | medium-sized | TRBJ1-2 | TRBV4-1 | CASSQERPGIYGYTF | TGCGCCAGCAGCCAAGAACGCCCCGGGATCTATGGCTACACCTTC
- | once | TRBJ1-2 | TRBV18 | CASSPSGESYGYTF | TGTGCCAGCTCACCCTCCGGGGAATCCTATGGCTACACCTTC
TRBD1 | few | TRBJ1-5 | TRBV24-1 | CATSDRGPDSLGNQPQHF | TGTGCCACCAGCGACAGGGGACCAGACTCCCTTGGTAATCAGCCCCAGCATTTT
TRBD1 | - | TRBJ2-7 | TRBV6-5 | CASSHRDRETYEQYF | TGTGCCAGCAGTCACCGGGACAGGGAGACCTACGAGCAGTACTTC
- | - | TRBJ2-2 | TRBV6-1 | CASSEQKRGGTTGELFF | TGTGCCAGCAGTGAACAGAAAAGGGGGGGCACTACCGGGGAGCTGTTTTTT
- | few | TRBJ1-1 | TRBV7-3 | CASSLGGVNTEAFF | TGTGCCAGCAGCTTAGGTGGGGTGAACACTGAAGCTTTCTTT
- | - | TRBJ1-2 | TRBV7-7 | CASSSHPRGHYGYTF | TGTGCCAGCAGCTCCCACCCTCGGGGTCACTATGGCTACACCTTC
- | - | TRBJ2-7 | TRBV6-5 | CASSLTETYEQYF | TGTGCCAGCAGTCTGACAGAGACCTACGAGCAGTACTTC
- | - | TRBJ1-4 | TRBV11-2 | CASSDQPGPTEKLFF | TGTGCCAGCAGCGACCAGCCGGGACCTACTGAAAAACTGTTTTTT
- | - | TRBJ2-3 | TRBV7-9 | CASSLGHSTDTQYF | TGTGCCAGCAGCTTGGGACATAGCACAGATACGCAGTATTTT
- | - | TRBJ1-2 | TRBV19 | CASRTGTASGYTF | TGTGCCAGTAGAACCGGGACGGCTTCTGGCTACACCTTC
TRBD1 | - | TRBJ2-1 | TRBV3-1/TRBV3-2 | CASSLLGTGGNEQFF | TGTGCCAGCAGTCTTCTTGGGACAGGGGGCAATGAGCAGTTCTTC
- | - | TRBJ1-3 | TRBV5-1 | CASRAQGLGSGNTIYF | TGCGCCAGCAGGGCCCAGGGCCTGGGATCTGGAAACACCATATATTTT
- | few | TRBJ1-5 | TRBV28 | CASSRDSYQPQHF | TGTGCCAGTAGTCGTGACAGCTATCAGCCCCAGCATTTT
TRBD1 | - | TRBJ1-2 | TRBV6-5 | CASSRQGLLQEGYTF | TGTGCCAGCAGCCGACAGGGGCTCCTCCAAGAAGGCTACACCTTC
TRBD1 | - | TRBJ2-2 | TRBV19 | CASSIREGQGLTGELFF | TGTGCCAGTAGTATTAGGGAGGGACAGGGGTTAACCGGGGAGCTGTTTTTT
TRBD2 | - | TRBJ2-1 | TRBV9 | CASSVTGLANNEQFF | TGTGCCAGCAGCGTGACGGGACTAGCGAACAATGAGCAGTTCTTC
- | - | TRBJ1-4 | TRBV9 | CASSVEGGGLATNEKLFF | TGTGCCAGCAGCGTAGAGGGCGGGGGGCTTGCAACTAATGAAAAACTGTTTTTT
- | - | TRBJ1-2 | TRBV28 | CAIPGRANYGYTF | TGTGCCATCCCGGGGCGGGCTAACTATGGCTACACCTTC
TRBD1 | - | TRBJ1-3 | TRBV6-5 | CASSSQGTAGNTIYF | TGTGCCAGCAGTAGCCAAGGGACAGCTGGAAACACCATATATTTT
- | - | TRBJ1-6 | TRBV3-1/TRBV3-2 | CASSLTNTNSPLHF | TGTGCCAGCAGCCTCACCAACACGAATTCACCCCTCCACTTT
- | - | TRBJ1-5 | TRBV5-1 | CASREGQSNQPQHF | TGCGCCAGCAGAGAAGGACAGAGCAATCAGCCCCAGCATTTT
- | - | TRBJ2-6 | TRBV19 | CASSTGTTSGANVLTF | TGTGCCAGTAGTACCGGGACCACCTCTGGGGCCAACGTCCTGACTTTC
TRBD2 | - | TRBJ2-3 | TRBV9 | CASSAGTSGPITSTDTQYF | TGTGCCAGCAGCGCTGGGACTAGCGGGCCTATTACTAGCACAGATACGCAGTATTTT
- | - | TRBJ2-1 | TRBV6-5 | CASSAIRSSYNEQFF | TGTGCCAGCAGCGCAATCCGGAGCTCCTACAATGAGCAGTTCTTC
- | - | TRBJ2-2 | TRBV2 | CASRRDSLNTGELFF | TGTGCCAGCAGGCGGGACAGCTTGAACACCGGGGAGCTGTTTTTT
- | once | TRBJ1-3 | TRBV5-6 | CASSSLTVPGNTIYF | TGTGCCAGCAGCTCACTGACGGTACCTGGAAACACCATATATTTT
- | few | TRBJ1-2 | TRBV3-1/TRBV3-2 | CASSQSQAGYTF | TGTGCCAGCAGCCAATCTCAGGCAGGCTACACCTTC